This T cell receptor (beta chain) was documented in a study of blood T cell repertoires in COVID-19. Study at large: Samples representing acute and convalescent COVID-19 were sourced from the United States, Italy and Spain.

This clone has just one count. This CDR3 has 13 residues. V was shortened by 4 bases and J by 1 base, with 5 bases between the two germline ends. The germline CDR1 and CDR2 sequences are MNHEY and SMNVEV (reference sequence). Data came from immunoSEQ multiplex PCR; TCRdb stores just in-frame clones and leaves some out. In the table there are about 410,000 clones, approximately 89% of which are singletons. This TCR came from a woman in her forties with COVID-19, enrolled during active disease. V is TRBV27 and J is TRBJ1-5; D call uncertain. Material: peripheral blood. CDR3 amino acids: CASSWQSNQPQHF. CDR3 sequence (DNA): TGTGCCAGCAGTTGGCAGAGCAATCAGCCCCAGCATTTT.